Presented here are 11 T cell receptor beta chains from one specimen sequenced in a study of blood T cell repertoires in COVID-19. Profiling relied on immunoSEQ multiplex PCR, and the TCRdb table lists in-frame clones only, not all of them. Here the sample spans about 400,000 clones, approximately 90% being singletons. The source material was PBMCs or T cells enriched from blood (not recorded which). The receptors derive from a woman aged 50 to 60 who had recovered from COVID-19.

This clone was observed a few times. J is TRBJ1-3 and V is TRBV7-6; D gene ambiguous. The V end was cut by 4 bases, the J end by 0 bases, with 13 bases between. The V gene's germline CDR1 is SGHVS and CDR2 FNYEAQ. The CDR3 loop spans 16 amino acids. The CDR3 DNA is TGTGCCAGCAGCTATCGGAACAGACACTCTGGAAACACCATATATTTT. As protein: CASSYRNRHSGNTIYF. Variable domain in full (rest from reference TRBV7-6 and TRBJ1-3): GAGVSQSPRYKVTKRGQDVALRCDPISGHVSLYWYRQALGQGPEFLTYFNYEAQQDKSGLPNDRFSAERPEGSISTLTIQRTEQRDSAMYRCASSYRNRHSGNTIYFGEGSWLTVV.

This chain's CDR3 is CASSSTGARTGELFF. In DNA, the CDR3 is TGTGCCAGCAGTTCGACAGGGGCCAGGACCGGGGAGCTGTTTTTT. The chain couples TRBV28 to TRBJ2-2, with TRBD1 identical over 8 bases. Germline loops: CDR1 MDHEN, CDR2 SYDVKM. J gave up 5 bases and V 4 bases, and 6 bases lay outside the gene matches. CDR3 size: 15 residues.

This chain joins TRBV18 and TRBJ1-1; 12 bases are shared with TRBD1. Unmatched junction bases numbered 9, after V lost 5 bases and J lost 11 bases. The CDR3 sequence is 14 residues long. Germline V gene data show CDR1 as KGHSH and CDR2 as LQKENI. The CDR3 is CASSSGTGGTGAFF. CDR3 DNA sequence: TGTGCCAGCTCATCCGGGACAGGGGGCACAGGGGCTTTCTTT.

V usage is TRBV3-1 (or the pseudogene TRBV3-2) and J usage is TRBJ1-4, with TRBD1 matching over 7 bases. Looked up from germline, CDR1 is LGHDT and CDR2 is YNNKEL (reference sequence). The CDR3 runs to 15 residues. V shed 4 bases and J 7 bases; nucleotides not matched to a gene: 9. As DNA, the CDR3 is TGTGCCAGCAGCCGGCCGGCAGGGGGTAGTGAAAAACTGTTTTTT. Protein product: CASSRPAGGSEKLFF.

V and J are TRBV21-1 and TRBJ2-7; TRBD2 is taken as the D call from the table, unchecked against the DNA. TRBV21-1 is a pseudogene segment. The CDR3 covers 14 residues. The CDR3 region is CAKVRDFAPYEQYF. As DNA, the CDR3 is TGTGCCAAAGTCCGGGACTTCGCCCCCTACGAGCAGTACTTC.

V usage is TRBV18 and J usage is TRBJ2-2; D is undetermined. Germline V gene data show CDR1 as KGHSH and CDR2 as LQKENI. The CDR3 sequence is 14 residues long. V was trimmed by 5 bases and J by 4 bases, leaving 11 bases between them. Written as DNA, the CDR3 is TGTGCCAGCTCATTTGACATAACCACCGGGGAGCTGTTTTTT. Translating gives CASSFDITTGELFF.

This clone was counted between two and nine times. The chain carries TRBV27 and TRBJ2-1, with 10 bases identical to TRBD1. CDR3 length equals 14 residues. Germline CDR1 and CDR2: MNHEY and SMNVEV (reference sequence). J was trimmed by 8 bases and V by 6 bases; bases with no gene match: 7. DNA of the CDR3: TGTGCCAGCAGCCGAGGACAGGGGGAATATGAGCAGTTCTTC. It codes for CASSRGQGEYEQFF.

In regard to this clone: This sample also contains other DNA sequences that code for the same CDR3. The gene calls are TRBV18 and TRBJ1-5; tentative D call: TRBD1 (6 bases). Trimming stripped 3 bases from V and 4 bases from J, with 7 bases between. Germline CDR1 KGHSH, CDR2 LQKENI. CDR3 length: 13 amino acids. CDR3 region: CASSPDRNQPQHF. In DNA, the CDR3 is TGTGCCAGCTCACCGGACAGAAATCAGCCCCAGCATTTT.

The V gene is TRBV27, the J gene TRBJ2-1; D is possibly TRBD1 (5 bases). Germline-derived CDR1 and CDR2 are MNHEY and SMNVEV (reference sequence). This CDR3 is built from 15 residues. V was trimmed by 2 bases and J by 4 bases, leaving 12 bases between them. The CDR3 coding sequence is TGTGCCAGCAGTTTAAGGGGTGGCAGTTACAATGAGCAGTTCTTC. Translating it yields CASSLRGGSYNEQFF.

With regard to this clone: Other DNA sequences from this sample encode an identical CDR3 as well. The rearrangement uses TRBV5-1 and TRBJ1-1; 7 nucleotides align to TRBD1. The CDR3 has 14 amino acids. V lost 5 bases and J lost 0; bases outside the gene matches: 4. From germline, CDR1 is SGHRS and CDR2 YFSETQ. The CDR3 DNA reads as TGCGCCAGCAGTTCACAGGGGATGAACACTGAAGCTTTCTTT. Its translation is CASSSQGMNTEAFF. The full variable domain, its missing parts supplied by reference TRBV5-1 and TRBJ1-1, is KAGVTQTPRYLIKTRGQQVTLSCSPISGHRSVSWYQQTPGQGLQFLFEYFSETQRNKGNFPGRFSGRQFSNSRSEMNVSTLELGDSALYLCASSSQGMNTEAFFGQGTRLTVV.

The chain has TRBV6-2 or TRBV6-3 and TRBJ2-7, with D possibly being TRBD1 (6 bases). CDR3 length: 20 residues. V lost 2 bases and J 6 bases, leaving 32 bases between the germline ends. CDR1 and CDR2 (germline): MNHEY, SVGEGT. The CDR3 nucleotides read TGTGCCAGCAGTTACGAGGACGTGGGTATCTACGTTGGGGGCCCGATCGAGCAGTACTTC. Protein sequence: CASSYEDVGIYVGGPIEQYF.